This T cell receptor beta chain was sequenced for a study of shared T cell receptors in the human thymus. Clones were sequenced by immunoSEQ multiplex PCR, and TCRdb holds only the in-frame ones, with some missing. The table has 600,000 or so clones, over 75% seen once. J was trimmed by 7 bases and V by 5 bases; bases with no gene match: 10. There are 16 residues in the CDR3. Germline CDR1 reads SEHNR; CDR2 reads FQNEAQ (reference sequence). These data are also associated with another study on human thymus T cells. That study adds: Corrective surgery for congenital heart defects was being performed on the healthy Finnish infants who were the donors. Corrective heart surgery yielded the resections from which the thymus tissue came. As related research reported, thymic repertoires overlapped highly among unrelated individuals.

The V call is TRBV7-9, the J call TRBJ1-4; 10 nucleotides agree with TRBD1. The material sequenced was thymocytes. This TCR came from a boy under two years old with a congenital heart defect. In DNA form, the CDR3 reads TGTGCCAGCAGCCATCGGGGACAGGGGCAGGGTGAAAAACTGTTTTTT. Its protein product is CASSHRGQGQGEKLFF.